This T cell receptor (beta chain) was sequenced in a study of T cell changes during pregnancy in multiple sclerosis. Trimming took 5 bases from V and 6 from J, leaving 13 bases between them. Germline V gene lookup returns CDR1 MNHNY and CDR2 SVGAGI (reference sequence). This CDR3 contains 13 residues. Produced via immunoSEQ multiplex PCR; TCRdb's table is partial and in-frame only. The sample has about 42,000 clones, around 84% seen once. This clone rates as medium-sized. The J gene is TRBJ1-2, the V gene TRBV6-6, with D perhaps matching TRBD1 (6 bases). Sequencing used CD4+ T cells from peripheral blood mononuclear cells, obtained before pregnancy. The TCR was taken from a female donor with multiple sclerosis, enrolled in a pregnancy study. The CDR3 protein is CASSLTGLDGYTF. DNA for the CDR3: TGTGCCAGCAGTCTAACAGGGTTGGATGGCTACACCTTC.